This entry lists 24 T cell receptor beta chains sequenced from one sample in a study of post-analysis software for immune sequencing data. Study-wide findings and caveats: TRBV5-6, TRBV5-1 and TRBV20-1 belonged to a set of roughly five TRBV segments that were more frequent in patients than controls.

For these TCRs, the target antigens are not known. Carried by the TCR beta cDNA libraries were unique molecular identifiers. Via MiXCR, TCRdb re-called the PCR reads, giving one row per CDR3 protein. The sample consists of 650,000 to 900,000 distinct CDR3 sequences, 46% of them appearing once. Sequenced material: blood. The receptor set was obtained from a girl between 5 and 17 years old with multiple sclerosis.

The sample holds a few counts of this clonotype. The gene calls are TRBV20-1 and TRBJ2-7, with 10 positions matching TRBD2. The germline V gene has CDR1 DFQATT and CDR2 SNEGSKA (reference sequence). CDR3 length: 14 residues. Unmatched junction bases numbered 7, after V lost 6 bases and J lost 2 bases. The CDR3, as DNA: TGCAGTGCCCGCCCAAGCGGGAGGGCCTACGAGCAGTACTTC. This encodes CSARPSGRAYEQYF.

This clonotype was detected a few times. The gene calls are TRBV29-1 and TRBJ2-1; tentatively, D is TRBD2 (6 bases). Per the germline V gene, CDR1 is SQVTM and CDR2 is ANQGSEA. Trimming removed 8 bases from V and 9 bases from J, with 23 bases in between. This CDR3 contains 14 residues. In DNA, the CDR3 is TGCAGCCTCCGAGGCGGGGTGCCCGGGGGTGAGCAGTTCTTC. It is translated as CSLRGGVPGGEQFF.

V is TRBV12-3 or TRBV12-4 and J is TRBJ2-7; TRBD1 aligns across 10 bases. The CDR3 has 15 amino acids. The V and J ends lost 6 bases and 1 base, in that order; junction bases with no gene match: 6. The CDR3 DNA reads TGTGCCAGCAGGTACGGGACAGGGGCTTCCTACGAGCAGTACTTC. Its translation: CASRYGTGASYEQYF.

The CDR3 loop is CASSLGGRRSPLHF. CDR3 in DNA: TGTGCCAGCAGTTTAGGAGGCCGGCGTTCACCCCTCCACTTT. V and J are TRBV27 and TRBJ1-6, with D uncertain. Germline V lookup: CDR1 MNHEY, CDR2 SMNVEV (reference sequence). V was cut by 2 bases and J by 9 bases, with 11 bases left in between. The CDR3 covers 14 residues.

The chain couples TRBV12-3 or TRBV12-4 to TRBJ1-1; D not certain. V lost 7 bases to trimming and J lost 7 bases, with 16 bases between them. The CDR3 is made up of 13 amino acids. CDR3 nucleotide sequence: TGTGCCAGCACTTATGTGAATTGGGGTGAAGCTTTCTTT. It codes for CASTYVNWGEAFF.

The V gene is TRBV30, the J gene TRBJ2-1, with a possible D match to TRBD2 (5 bases). CDR3 length equals 13 residues. V was clipped by 5 bases and J by 0 bases, with 8 bases between them. Germline V gene lookup returns CDR1 GTSNPN and CDR2 SVGIG (reference sequence). The CDR3 loop is CAWSRDSYNEQFF. The CDR3 coding sequence is TGTGCCTGGTCCCGGGACTCCTACAATGAGCAGTTCTTC.

The sample holds a few counts of this clonotype. The chain is built from TRBV12-3 or TRBV12-4 and TRBJ1-2; D uncertain. There are 16 residues in the CDR3. V lost 2 bases and J 7 bases, leaving 20 bases between the germline ends. The CDR3 spells CASSLNWELTIVGYTF. The CDR3 coding sequence is TGTGCCAGCAGTTTAAACTGGGAGCTAACTATTGTTGGCTACACCTTC.

This clonotype appeared once. V is TRBV20-1 and J is TRBJ2-4, with D perhaps matching TRBD1 (5 bases). The assigned J gene may be wrong: the sequence end matches TRBJ2-7 better. Germline V gene data show CDR1 as DFQATT and CDR2 as SNEGSKA (reference sequence). This CDR3 is 13 amino acids long. CDR3 in DNA: TGCAGTGCTAGAGTGGACACCTCCTACGAGCAGTACTTC. Translation gives CSARVDTSYEQYF.

This clonotype was seen repeatedly, ten times or more. The chain recombines TRBV7-2 with TRBJ2-5; 9 nucleotides agree with TRBD2. The CDR3 is 16 residues long. From germline, CDR1 is SGHTA and CDR2 FQGNSA. J was trimmed by 1 base and V by 5 bases; bases with no gene match: 8. CDR3 sequence (DNA): TGTGCCAGCAGCCCCTTGGTAGCGGGAGTCCAAGAGACCCAGTACTTC. Its protein product is CASSPLVAGVQETQYF.

The rearrangement links TRBV6-2 or TRBV6-3 to TRBJ1-1; perhaps TRBD1 as D (5 bases). The CDR3 totals 17 residues. Germline CDR1 MNHEY, CDR2 SVGEGT. Trimming left V 8 bases short and J 0 bases short, with 22 bases between. CDR3 in amino acids: CASVPKGRGLLNTEAFF. The CDR3 DNA follows: TGTGCCAGCGTACCCAAGGGCCGGGGCCTCTTGAACACTGAAGCTTTCTTT.

This rearrangement joins TRBV20-1 to TRBJ2-3; 8 positions agree with TRBD1. The germline V gene has CDR1 DFQATT and CDR2 SNEGSKA (reference sequence). The ends lost 2 bases at V and 5 bases at J; junction bases unmatched: 9. This CDR3 has 15 amino acids. DNA of the CDR3: TGCAGTGCTAGACTGGGGACAGGCGGGAAAGATACGCAGTATTTT. Its translation is CSARLGTGGKDTQYF.

The genes are TRBV12-3 or TRBV12-4 and TRBJ2-1, with D tentatively TRBD1 (6 bases). Deletions cut 5 bases from V and 2 bases from J, with 13 bases between. CDR3 length: 15 residues. The CDR3 DNA reads as TGTGCCAGCAGTCTCTCCGGGACAACCTACAATGAGCAGTTCTTC. Amino acid sequence: CASSLSGTTYNEQFF.

The sample holds a few counts of this clonotype. J is TRBJ2-6 and V is TRBV29-1; D uncertain. The CDR3 extends over 13 amino acids. Germline values: CDR1 SQVTM, CDR2 ANQGSEA. V lost 4 bases and J 0 bases, leaving 4 bases between the germline ends. In DNA, the CDR3 is TGCAGCGTTGTTACCTCTGGGGCCAACGTCCTGACTTTC. Translation: CSVVTSGANVLTF.

V usage is TRBV6-6 and J usage is TRBJ1-1, with 7 positions matching TRBD1. The CDR3 totals 12 residues. V lost 7 bases, J lost 11 bases, and 10 bases stayed unmatched. Per the germline V gene, CDR1 is MNHNY and CDR2 is SVGAGI (reference sequence). CDR3 nucleotide sequence: TGTGCCAGCACCGCAGGGGGGGCCAGGGCTTTCTTT. Amino acid sequence: CASTAGGARAFF.

The V gene is TRBV20-1, the J gene TRBJ2-7; D tentatively fits TRBD1 or TRBD2 (5 bases each). V gave up 3 bases and J gave up 6 bases, with 9 bases separating them. Germline CDR1 DFQATT, CDR2 SNEGSKA (reference sequence). This CDR3 region has 11 residues. For the CDR3, the DNA is TGCAGTGCTAGGTCGGGGCGCGAGCAGTACTTC. The encoded protein is CSARSGREQYF.

The chain joins TRBV15 to TRBJ2-4; 10 positions agree with TRBD1. The J call is in doubt because the DNA end fits TRBJ2-7 better. The germline CDR1 and CDR2 sequences are LNHNV and YYDKDF (reference sequence). This CDR3 has 15 amino acids. The CDR3: CATSREGTGAYEQYF. The CDR3 DNA follows: TGTGCCACCAGCAGAGAAGGGACAGGGGCCTACGAGCAGTACTTC.

The chain is built from TRBV30 and TRBJ2-6; 11 positions agree with TRBD2. Germline V gene data show CDR1 as GTSNPN and CDR2 as SVGIG (reference sequence). The CDR3 is 17 residues long. J lost 1 base, V lost 5 bases, and 7 bases had no gene match. CDR3 in amino acids: CAWEPGLAVSGANVLTF. CDR3 bases: TGTGCCTGGGAACCGGGACTAGCGGTATCTGGGGCCAACGTCCTGACTTTC.

The chain carries TRBV5-1 and TRBJ2-7, with 8 bases identical to TRBD1. The germline V gene encodes CDR1 SGHRS and CDR2 YFSETQ. The CDR3 extends over 16 amino acids. V dropped 4 bases and J dropped 5; count of bases not matched to a gene: 14. In nucleotides, the CDR3 is TGCGCCAGCAGCCTTCCCCAGGGGGCTCTCGTCCACGAGCAGTACTTC. Translated: CASSLPQGALVHEQYF.

The chain couples TRBV12-3 or TRBV12-4 to TRBJ2-2; D not resolved. The CDR3 has 16 amino acids. V lost 0 bases and J 2 bases, leaving 10 bases between the germline ends. CDR3 region: CASSLALATNTGELFF. The CDR3, as DNA: TGTGCCAGCAGTTTAGCGTTGGCAACTAACACCGGGGAGCTGTTTTTT.

The chain carries TRBV9 and TRBJ2-1; D is perhaps TRBD2 (5 bases). The CDR3 extends over 14 amino acids. Trimming shortened V by 4 bases and J by 7 bases, and 15 bases separated the two germline ends. Germline V gene sequence: CDR1 SGDLS, CDR2 YYNGEE. The CDR3 reads CASSSGVARNEQFF. The CDR3 DNA sequence: TGTGCCAGCAGCTCCGGGGTAGCGAGGAATGAGCAGTTCTTC.

The chain is built from TRBV29-1 and TRBJ2-3, with D maybe TRBD1 (6 bases). The ends were cut back, 4 bases at V and 9 bases at J, with 20 bases in the middle. Germline CDR1 is SQVTM and CDR2 is ANQGSEA. This CDR3 contains 14 residues. In DNA form, the CDR3 reads TGCAGCGTTGCGGTGAGGGCCAGGGGACCCACGCAGTATTTT. As protein: CSVAVRARGPTQYF.

At least ten counts were recorded for this clonotype. The chain couples TRBV20-1 to TRBJ2-3, with 10 bases identical to TRBD2. This CDR3 has 14 residues. Germline assignment: CDR1 DFQATT and CDR2 SNEGSKA (reference sequence). J gave up 8 bases and V 3 bases, and 8 bases lay outside the gene matches. The CDR3 sequence: CSASQREGFGTQYF. As DNA, the CDR3 is TGCAGTGCTAGCCAGCGGGAGGGTTTTGGTACGCAGTATTTT.

There are a few counts of this clonotype. J is TRBJ1-2 and V is TRBV14; 8 bases fit TRBD1. CDR3 length: 14 residues. The V gene's germline CDR1 is SGHDN and CDR2 FVKESK. V lost 5 bases, J lost 4 bases, and 6 bases stayed unmatched. As DNA, the CDR3 is TGTGCCAGCAGCAGGACAGGGACGCGCTATGGCTACACCTTC. It codes for CASSRTGTRYGYTF.

This clonotype was counted a few times. J is TRBJ2-3 and V is TRBV3-1; D is possibly TRBD1 or TRBD2 (5 bases each). CDR3 size: 15 residues. The V end was cut by 5 bases, the J end by 5 bases, with 17 bases between. Germline values: CDR1 LGHDT, CDR2 YNNKEL (reference sequence). The CDR3 sequence: CASSETRGVGDTQYF. The CDR3, as DNA: TGTGCCAGCAGCGAGACGAGGGGAGTCGGAGATACGCAGTATTTT.